Below, 14 T cell receptor beta chains from the same sample are listed, as sequenced in a study of cytomegalovirus exposure and HLA in healthy donors. This PCR relied on a set of 60 Vbeta primers and 13 Jbeta primers. Using immunoSEQ multiplex PCR, the repertoire was profiled, and TCRdb retains in-frame clones only, with some absent. The table lists 150,000 or so clones, about 74% of them singletons, with around 7.2% in the top ten. The specimen sequenced was PBMCs. The receptor set was obtained from a male donor in good health and CMV-seronegative.

This clone has a handful of counts. This sequence joins TRBV6-5 and TRBJ1-2; 7 nucleotides agree with TRBD1. CDR3 length: 13 residues. J lost 3 bases, V lost 6 bases, and 4 bases had no gene match. Germline CDR1 is MNHEY and CDR2 is SVGAGI. The CDR3 protein is CASRKDRDYGYTF. The CDR3 DNA reads as TGTGCCAGCAGAAAAGACAGGGACTATGGCTACACCTTC.

The V and J genes are TRBV4-2 and TRBJ2-1; 14 bases agree with TRBD2. V gave up 4 bases and J gave up 12 bases; unmatched junction bases: 14. This CDR3 comprises 17 residues. Germline-derived CDR1 and CDR2 are LGHNA and YNFKEQ. In nucleotides, the CDR3 is TGTGCCAGCAGCCTTGATAGAGGGACTAGCGGGAGAATGGGGCAGTTCTTC. Its protein is CASSLDRGTSGRMGQFF.

The chain couples TRBV18 to TRBJ2-6, with 8 bases aligning to TRBD2. Germline V gives CDR1 KGHSH, CDR2 LQKENI. CDR3 length equals 18 residues. The junction had 8 bases not matched to a gene; V was cut back by 3 bases and J by 1 base. CDR3 bases: TGTGCCAGCTCACCTGGGGCTAGCGGGCGTTCTGGGGCCAACGTCCTGACTTTC. Amino acid sequence: CASSPGASGRSGANVLTF.

V and J are TRBV28 and TRBJ2-2, with a weak D call TRBD1 (6 bases). V was cut by 7 bases and J by 1 base, with 19 bases left in between. This CDR3 region has 17 residues. Germline-derived CDR1 and CDR2 are MDHEN and SYDVKM. CDR3 DNA: TGTGCCAGCACTCACTCTATGCAGGGGAGGAACACCGGGGAGCTGTTTTTT. This gives the protein CASTHSMQGRNTGELFF.

The chain recombines TRBV28 with TRBJ1-5; 10 bases are shared with TRBD1. With 4 bases clipped from V and 3 bases from J, the junction kept 6 bases outside the gene matches. Per the germline V gene, CDR1 is MDHEN and CDR2 is SYDVKM. This CDR3 is 16 amino acids long. The CDR3 spells CASSSPGQGYNQPQHF. The CDR3, as DNA: TGTGCCAGCAGTTCCCCGGGACAGGGGTACAATCAGCCCCAGCATTTT.

Here the CDR3 DNA reads TGTGCCAGCAGCCAGGGGGCGCGCGAGCAGTACTTC. It encodes CASSQGAREQYF. The V call is TRBV11-3, the J call TRBJ2-5; 8 nucleotides line up with TRBD1. The J call is in doubt because the DNA end fits TRBJ2-7 better. Germline assignment: CDR1 SGHNT and CDR2 YENEEA. This CDR3 has 12 amino acids.

The rearrangement joins TRBV6-1 to TRBJ1-4; 7 bases map to TRBD1. The CDR3 has 15 residues. CDR1 is MNHNS and CDR2 is SASEGT in the germline V gene. V lost 5 bases, J lost 6 bases, and 9 bases stayed unmatched. The CDR3 DNA follows: TGTGCCAGCAGTAGAGGGACAGACGGTTATGAAAAACTGTTTTTT. Its protein product is CASSRGTDGYEKLFF.

Only one count was recorded for this clone. V gene TRBV9 combines with J gene TRBJ2-7; perhaps TRBD1 as D (9 bases). V was clipped by 3 bases and J by 2 bases, with 15 bases between them. CDR3 length: 15 residues. CDR1 and CDR2 from the germline V gene are SGDLS and YYNGEE. The CDR3 DNA follows: TGTGCCAGCAGCGCCGGGGGGGACAGGGCCTACGAGCAGTACTTC. It specifies CASSAGGDRAYEQYF.

The chain couples TRBV7-3 to TRBJ1-2; TRBD1 aligns across 8 bases. Germline loops: CDR1 SGHTA, CDR2 FQGTGA. With V trimmed by 3 bases and J by 8 bases, 11 bases remained unmatched. The CDR3 is 15 amino acids. Here the CDR3 reads CASSLTATGGVGYTF. The CDR3 region has the DNA TGTGCCAGCAGCTTGACCGCCACAGGGGGAGTCGGCTACACCTTC.

About this clone: Relative to the germline gene, one junction end is altered; a read error may explain this. The chain joins TRBV7-9 to TRBJ2-3, with TRBD2 identical over 10 bases. CDR1 and CDR2 (germline): SEHNR, FQNEAQ (reference sequence). The CDR3 consists of 16 residues. CDR3 sequence (DNA): TGTTCCAGCAGCGCTACGACTAGCGGGCGCACAGATACGCAGTATTTT. It yields the protein CSSSATTSGRTDTQYF. Filled out from reference TRBV7-9 and TRBJ2-3, the complete variable domain reads DTGVSQNPRHKITKRGQNVTFRCDPISEHNRLYWYRQTLGQGPEFLTYFQNEAQLEKSRLLSDRFSAERPKGSFSTLEIQRTEQGDSAMYLCSSSATTSGRTDTQYFGPGTRLTVL.

The CDR3 reads CATSRDRLRVDRAYEQYF. The CDR3 DNA is TGTGCCACCAGCAGAGATCGATTAAGGGTAGACAGAGCCTACGAGCAGTACTTC. The genes are TRBV15 and TRBJ2-7, with a possible D match to TRBD1 (5 bases). V dropped 0 bases and J dropped 2 bases, with 20 bases sitting between them. This CDR3 has 18 amino acids. CDR1 and CDR2 from the germline V gene are LNHNV and YYDKDF (reference sequence).

A few counts support this clone. This sequence joins TRBV7-2 and TRBJ2-3; TRBD1 agrees at 11 bases. This CDR3 is 17 amino acids long. Trimming removed 1 base from V and 6 bases from J; junction bases left unmatched: 9. Germline CDR1 and CDR2: SGHTA and FQGNSA. This chain's CDR3 is CASSLGQGTGGADTQYF. The DNA of the CDR3 is TGTGCCAGCAGCTTAGGGCAAGGGACAGGGGGAGCGGATACGCAGTATTTT.

The V call is TRBV7-2, the J call TRBJ2-5; 10 nucleotides line up with TRBD2. The ends lost 3 bases at V and 2 bases at J; junction bases unmatched: 9. The CDR3 totals 17 residues. The germline gives CDR1 SGHTA, CDR2 FQGNSA. The DNA of the CDR3 is TGTGCCAGCAGCTTCGGAGGACTAGCGGATCCACAAGAGACCCAGTACTTC. This gives the protein CASSFGGLADPQETQYF.

The CDR3 protein is CASGDSSYEQYF. The CDR3 DNA sequence: TGTGCCAGTGGGGACAGCTCCTACGAGCAGTACTTC. The chain is built from TRBV19 and TRBJ2-7, with 7 bases aligning to TRBD1. V lost 8 bases to trimming and J lost 0 bases; unmatched junction nucleotides: 1. CDR1 LNHDA and CDR2 SQIVND come from the germline V gene (reference sequence). CDR3 size: 12 residues.